The clone carrying this T cell receptor (beta chain) was counted only a few times. The antigen is unknown. This sample stems from a study of response to subunit inactivated influenza vaccine. Study results and caveats: Authors suggested seasonal influenza vaccinations each recruit few new T cells.

The length of the CDR3 is 16 residues. Germline CDR1 SGHRS, CDR2 YFSETQ. V lost 1 base to trimming and J lost 0 bases, with 10 bases between them. TCRdb ran MiXCR on the RT-PCR reads and lists one entry per CDR3 protein. The sample shows hundreds of thousands of distinct CDR3 sequences, around 25% of them seen only once. The sample here was CD4+ T cells sorted from PBMCs, taken 4 to 6 days after vaccination. The chain combines TRBV5-1 with TRBJ1-4; D is undetermined. The source of this sequence is a man between 50 and 59 years old who received an inactivated influenza vaccine. The CDR3 here is CASSLLPPPTNEKLFF. Written as DNA, the CDR3 is TGCGCCAGCAGCTTGTTGCCCCCCCCAACTAATGAAAAACTGTTTTTT. The full variable domain, with the rest looked up from reference TRBV5-1 and TRBJ1-4, is KAGVTQTPRYLIKTRGQQVTLSCSPISGHRSVSWYQQTPGQGLQFLFEYFSETQRNKGNFPGRFSGRQFSNSRSEMNVSTLELGDSALYLCASSLLPPPTNEKLFFGSGTQLSVL.